This T cell receptor (beta chain) came from a study of identical twins' blood T cells. Germline values: CDR1 ENHRY, CDR2 SYGVKD. Trimming took off 6 bases at V and 2 bases at J, with 10 bases between the two ends. The CDR3 totals 13 residues. Three pairs of healthy female monozygous twins were the donors. TCRdb recomputed calls from the 5' RACE reads with MiXCR, one row per CDR3 protein. The sample consists of a few hundred thousand distinct CDR3 sequences, 28% of them appearing once. Sample: PBMCs. The receptor was derived from a woman aged 18 to 50 in good health. The chain recombines TRBV10-3 with TRBJ1-2; D is undetermined. The CDR3 reads CAIRVTGNYGYTF. CDR3 DNA sequence: TGTGCCATCAGGGTCACCGGGAACTATGGCTACACCTTC.